This TCR beta chain was recovered during a study of T cell responses to AZD1222 COVID-19 vaccine. Concerning this clone itself: Its specificity is unknown.

The CDR3 contains 13 residues. Trimming cost V 7 bases and J 2 bases, with 11 bases left between them. CDR1 and CDR2 from the germline V gene are LNHDA and SQIVND (reference sequence). Study results and caveats: Sampling that yielded the repertoires occurred only after the peak T cell response. Dominant at 160-218 and 743-854, vaccine-associated CD4 TCRs also spanned spike. Donors were mostly white British, more females; clonal diversity possibly underestimated. Reportedly, nearly half the spike-specific TCRs target unmutated variant regions.

Profiled with immunoSEQ multiplex PCR; TCRdb holds only in-frame clones, not every one. The sample lists under 150,000 clones, approximately 91% occurring once. The clonotype originates from an adult who received the AZD1222 COVID-19 vaccine. The starting material was peripheral blood, obtained 28 days after the second AZD1222 dose. This chain uses TRBV19 with TRBJ1-2; no definite D call. This CDR3 is CASKEQPNYGYTF. CDR3 sequence (DNA): TGTGCCAGTAAAGAGCAACCCAACTATGGCTACACCTTC.